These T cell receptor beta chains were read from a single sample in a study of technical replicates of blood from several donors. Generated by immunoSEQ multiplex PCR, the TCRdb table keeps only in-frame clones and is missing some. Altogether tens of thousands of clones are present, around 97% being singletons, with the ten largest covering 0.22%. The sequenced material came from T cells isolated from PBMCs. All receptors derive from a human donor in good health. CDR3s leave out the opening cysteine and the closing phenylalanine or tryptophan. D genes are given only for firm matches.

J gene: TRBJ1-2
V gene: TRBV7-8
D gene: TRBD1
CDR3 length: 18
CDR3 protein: ASSQRGTAHQKGADYGYT

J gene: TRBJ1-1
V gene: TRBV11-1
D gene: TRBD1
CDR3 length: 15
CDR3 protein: ASSSFDYRGQDTEAF

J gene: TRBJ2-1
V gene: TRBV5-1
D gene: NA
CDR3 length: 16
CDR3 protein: ASSLALIGLSSYNEQF

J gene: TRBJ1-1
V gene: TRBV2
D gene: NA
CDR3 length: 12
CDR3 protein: ASSSHTEYAEAF

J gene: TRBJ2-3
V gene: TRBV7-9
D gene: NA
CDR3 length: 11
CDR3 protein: ASSLEVGATQY

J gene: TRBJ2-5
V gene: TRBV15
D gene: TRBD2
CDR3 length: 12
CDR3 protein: ATSRAGGVETQY

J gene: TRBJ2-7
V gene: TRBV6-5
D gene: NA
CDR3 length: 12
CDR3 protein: ASSLQVAFYEQY

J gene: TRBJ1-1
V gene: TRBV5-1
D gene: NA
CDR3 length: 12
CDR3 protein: ASSLMGGETEAF

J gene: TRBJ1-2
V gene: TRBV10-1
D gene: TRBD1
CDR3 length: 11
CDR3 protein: ASSPDRNYGYT

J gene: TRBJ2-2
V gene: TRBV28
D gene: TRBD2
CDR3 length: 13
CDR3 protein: ASSSLAGATGELF

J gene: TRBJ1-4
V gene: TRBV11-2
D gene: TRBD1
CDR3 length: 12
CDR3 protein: ASRDRGFGEKLF

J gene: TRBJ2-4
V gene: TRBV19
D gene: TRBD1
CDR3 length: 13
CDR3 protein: ASSPWTGSKNIQY

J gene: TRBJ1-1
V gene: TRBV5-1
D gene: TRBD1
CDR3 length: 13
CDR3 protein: ASSPETGMNTEAF